This is a list of T cell receptor beta chains from one sample in a study of T cell responses to AZD1222 COVID-19 vaccine. Sequenced by immunoSEQ multiplex PCR; TCRdb stores in-frame clones only, minus some. This sample has 95,000 to 150,000 clones; 80% to 90% occur once, and the top ten carry about 8.5%. Sequenced here: peripheral blood, sampled on day 0 of AZD1222 vaccination. The source is an adult in good health. Both conserved end residues are part of each CDR3. D genes are given only for firm matches. Clone size appears in some rows only: once, few, many, or a class for an expanded clone.

size: -; J: TRBJ2-7; V: TRBV7-9; D: -; CDR3: CASSLDSSYEQYF; DNA: TGTGCCAGCAGCTTAGATAGCTCCTACGAGCAGTACTTC
size: -; J: TRBJ2-7; V: TRBV28; D: -; CDR3: CASSGPNVVKQYF; DNA: TGTGCCAGCAGTGGGCCAAACGTCGTAAAGCAGTACTTC
size: -; J: TRBJ1-1; V: TRBV30; D: -; CDR3: CAWSVTRGYTEAFF; DNA: TGTGCCTGGAGTGTAACCCGGGGTTATACTGAAGCTTTCTTT
size: -; J: TRBJ2-5; V: TRBV7-3; D: -; CDR3: CASSPAGGPQETQYF; DNA: TGTGCCAGCAGCCCCGCCGGTGGGCCTCAAGAGACCCAGTACTTC
size: -; J: TRBJ1-2; V: TRBV4-3; D: -; CDR3: CASSQGKQQYGYTF; DNA: TGCGCCAGCAGCCAAGGAAAACAGCAATATGGCTACACCTTC
size: -; J: TRBJ2-3; V: TRBV18; D: TRBD1; CDR3: CASSPVGGYAQYF; DNA: TGTGCCAGCTCACCGGTAGGGGGCTATGCGCAGTATTTT
size: -; J: TRBJ1-1; V: TRBV9; D: -; CDR3: CASSVVGGEAFF; DNA: TGTGCCAGCAGCGTAGTAGGAGGGGAAGCTTTCTTT
size: -; J: TRBJ1-3; V: TRBV13; D: TRBD1; CDR3: CASVDPTGDSGNTIYF; DNA: TGTGCCAGCGTTGACCCTACAGGGGACTCTGGAAACACCATATATTTT
size: -; J: TRBJ1-2; V: TRBV19; D: -; CDR3: CASSMDENYGYTF; DNA: TGTGCCAGTAGTATGGACGAGAACTATGGCTACACCTTC
size: -; J: TRBJ2-3; V: TRBV7-9; D: -; CDR3: CASSLGLALDTQYF; DNA: TGTGCCAGCAGCTTAGGTCTAGCCCTCGATACGCAGTATTTT
size: -; J: TRBJ1-5; V: TRBV27; D: TRBD1; CDR3: CASSRWTGGNQPQHF; DNA: TGTGCCAGCAGTCGATGGACAGGGGGCAATCAGCCCCAGCATTTT
size: -; J: TRBJ2-1; V: TRBV11-3; D: -; CDR3: CASSSGLNPSYNEQFF; DNA: TGTGCCAGCAGTTCCGGACTGAATCCTTCCTACAATGAGCAGTTCTTC
size: -; J: TRBJ2-7; V: TRBV29-1; D: -; CDR3: CSVAGTRSYEQYF; DNA: TGCAGCGTTGCGGGCACGCGATCCTACGAGCAGTACTTC
size: -; J: TRBJ2-4; V: TRBV2; D: -; CDR3: CASSFGPLQYF; DNA: TGTGCCAGCAGTTTTGGGCCCCTTCAGTACTTC
size: -; J: TRBJ2-5; V: TRBV2; D: -; CDR3: CASSDPGEETQYF; DNA: TGTGCCAGCAGTGATCCCGGGGAAGAGACCCAGTACTTC
size: -; J: TRBJ2-7; V: TRBV20-1; D: -; CDR3: CSASRLYEQYF; DNA: TGCAGTGCTAGTCGGCTTTACGAGCAGTACTTC
size: once; J: TRBJ2-1; V: TRBV12-3/TRBV12-4; D: -; CDR3: CASSPAGGAEQFF; DNA: TGTGCCAGCAGTCCGGCCGGGGGAGCTGAGCAGTTCTTC
size: -; J: TRBJ2-1; V: TRBV5-1; D: TRBD2; CDR3: CASSLLETSGSNEQFF; DNA: TGCGCCAGCAGCTTGCTAGAGACTAGCGGGAGTAATGAGCAGTTCTTC
size: -; J: TRBJ2-1; V: TRBV19; D: -; CDR3: CASSIQGGLQGEQFF; DNA: TGTGCCAGTAGTATACAAGGCGGTCTGCAAGGTGAGCAGTTCTTC
size: -; J: TRBJ2-1; V: TRBV21-1; D: -; CDR3: CATQGQGNNEQFF; DNA: TGTGCCACTCAGGGACAGGGTAACAATGAGCAGTTCTTC